This T cell receptor beta chain came from a study of blood T cell repertoires in COVID-19. Study as a whole: There were acute and convalescent COVID-19 samples, and they came from the United States, Italy and Spain.

CDR1 LGHNA and CDR2 YNFKEQ come from the germline V gene. There are 15 residues in the CDR3. J gave up 0 bases and V 3 bases, and 4 bases lay outside the gene matches. Original methodology: For nucleated cells, counts were estimated from reference gene primer amplification. Sequencing was performed with immunoSEQ multiplex PCR; in TCRdb, only in-frame clones are kept and a portion is missing. V and J calls and clone size follow that table, whereas D and trimming were derived from the DNA. The table has around 170,000 clones, about 90% seen once. This chain links TRBV4-2 with TRBJ1-1, with 7 bases that match TRBD1. Sequencing was carried out using peripheral blood. The receptor's source is a woman in her sixties or seventies with acute or convalescent COVID-19. As DNA, the CDR3 is TGTGCCAGCAGCCAGGACAGGTCCATGAACACTGAAGCTTTCTTT. Protein: CASSQDRSMNTEAFF.